The 29 T cell receptor beta chains below were found in one sample sequenced in a study of Tregs in tolerant kidney transplant recipients. Here immunoSEQ multiplex PCR was the method, and the copy in TCRdb shows in-frame clones only, minus some. This sample has about 100,000 clones, with 90% found just once. Material: CD4+ T cells from blood, obtained before the transplant. These receptors all stem from a human donor who received a combined kidney and bone marrow transplant.

The chain has TRBV28 and TRBJ1-2; the D gene is possibly TRBD1 (6 bases). Germline V CDR1 and CDR2: MDHEN, SYDVKM. The CDR3 extends over 14 amino acids. V was shortened by 3 bases and J by 2 bases, with 10 bases between the two germline ends. The CDR3 nucleotides read TGTGCCAGCAGTTTCCCAGGGGCCAACTATGGCTACACCTTC. Protein sequence: CASSFPGANYGYTF.

The rearrangement uses TRBV10-2 and TRBJ1-2, with 7 bases matching TRBD1. There are 14 residues in the CDR3. CDR1 and CDR2 (germline): WSHSY, SAAADI. The J segment lost 5 bases and the V segment lost 5 bases, leaving 8 bases of the junction unmatched. This chain's CDR3 is CASSPQDRTYGYTF. CDR3 coding DNA: TGCGCCAGCAGTCCTCAGGACAGGACATATGGCTACACCTTC.

This chain uses TRBV6-5 with TRBJ2-1; D possibly corresponds to TRBD1 (6 bases). The CDR3 is made up of 15 amino acids. Trimming removed 7 bases at V and 8 bases at J, with 21 bases between. From germline, CDR1 is MNHEY and CDR2 SVGAGI. CDR3: CASMSGAVGVDEQFF. DNA of the CDR3: TGTGCCAGCATGTCAGGGGCAGTCGGTGTCGATGAGCAGTTCTTC.

The chain employs TRBV28 and TRBJ2-7, with D perhaps TRBD1 (5 bases). The germline V gene has CDR1 MDHEN and CDR2 SYDVKM. This CDR3 is built from 13 residues. V was shortened by 4 bases and J by 5 bases, with 12 bases between the two germline ends. Here the CDR3 reads CASSSPLGDEQYF. In DNA, the CDR3 is TGTGCCAGCAGTTCCCCATTAGGGGACGAGCAGTACTTC.

This clone was recorded only once. The chain has TRBV28 and TRBJ1-2; no clear D gene. The V gene's germline CDR1 is MDHEN and CDR2 SYDVKM. Trimming removed 8 bases at V and 5 bases at J, with 6 bases between. This CDR3 has 10 amino acids. The DNA of the CDR3 is TGTGCCAGCGGGCAGTATGGCTACACCTTC. Translating gives CASGQYGYTF.

This chain connects TRBV7-8 to TRBJ2-1; D is possibly TRBD1 (6 bases). The germline CDR1 and CDR2 sequences are SGHVS and FQNEAQ. V shed 9 bases and J shed 4 bases, with 16 bases lying between them. The CDR3 has 14 amino acids. This CDR3 is CASTPGQQYNEQFF. The DNA for the CDR3 is TGTGCCAGTACACCGGGACAACAATACAATGAGCAGTTCTTC. Full variable domain (outside the CDR3, taken from reference TRBV7-8 and TRBJ2-1): GAGVSQSPRYKVAKRGQDVALRCDPISGHVSLFWYQQALGQGPEFLTYFQNEAQLDKSGLPSDRFFAERPEGSVSTLKIQRTQQEDSAVYLCASTPGQQYNEQFFGPGTRLTVL.

The chain recombines TRBV30 with TRBJ1-1, with no clear D. This CDR3 has 14 amino acids. Germline CDR1 reads GTSNPN; CDR2 reads SVGIG (reference sequence). V lost 1 base, J lost 3 bases, and 12 bases lay in between. The CDR3 is CAWSGEPRDTEAFF. CDR3 DNA: TGTGCCTGGAGTGGAGAACCCCGAGACACTGAAGCTTTCTTT.

This chain uses TRBV13 with TRBJ2-3; a possible D gene is TRBD1 (6 bases). V dropped 1 base and J dropped 6 bases, with 11 bases sitting between them. Germline CDR1 PRHDT, CDR2 FYEKMQ (reference sequence). The CDR3 runs 14 residues. The CDR3 reads CASSLDRATDTQYF. DNA of the CDR3: TGTGCCAGCAGCTTAGACAGGGCGACCGATACGCAGTATTTT.

The chain joins TRBV7-7 to TRBJ2-1, with D perhaps TRBD1 (6 bases). The CDR3 is 13 amino acids. The V end lost 3 bases, the J end lost 6 bases, and 9 bases lay between the germline ends. Per the germline V gene, CDR1 is SSHAT and CDR2 is FNYEAQ (reference sequence). CDR3 loop: CASSLGAANEQFF. Here the CDR3 DNA reads TGTGCCAGCAGCTTGGGGGCTGCCAATGAGCAGTTCTTC.

This chain uses TRBV27 with TRBJ2-4, with 7 nucleotides matching TRBD2. CDR1 and CDR2 from the germline V gene are MNHEY and SMNVEV (reference sequence). There are 18 residues in the CDR3. V shed 3 bases and J 0 bases; nucleotides not matched to a gene: 11. Written as DNA, the CDR3 is TGTGCCAGCAGTTTTCGCGGGAGTAAGTCAATAGCCAAAAACATTCAGTACTTC. Translated, it gives CASSFRGSKSIAKNIQYF.

The gene calls are TRBV28 and TRBJ1-5; D unresolved. With 3 bases removed from V and 11 bases from J, the gap between germline ends came to 5 bases. The CDR3 length is 10 residues. The germline CDR1 and CDR2 sequences are MDHEN and SYDVKM. In DNA, the CDR3 is TGTGCCAGCAGTTTCCAAACCCAGCATTTT. It codes for CASSFQTQHF.

The V and J genes are TRBV5-4 and TRBJ2-7, with 11 bases identical to TRBD2. J lost 7 bases, V lost 4 bases, and 13 bases had no gene match. There are 16 residues in the CDR3. Germline lookup yields CDR1 SGHNT and CDR2 YYREEE (reference sequence). CDR3 loop: CASSNYYGTSGKEQYF. CDR3 nucleotides: TGTGCCAGCAGCAACTACTACGGGACTAGCGGAAAAGAGCAGTACTTC.

The chain recombines TRBV19 with TRBJ1-2; TRBD1 might be the D (6 bases). Germline loops: CDR1 LNHDA, CDR2 SQIVND (reference sequence). V was trimmed by 2 bases and J by 3 bases, leaving 7 bases between them. This CDR3 has 13 amino acids. The CDR3 is CASSIPGDYGYTF. DNA of the CDR3: TGTGCCAGTAGTATACCAGGGGACTATGGCTACACCTTC.

The chain uses TRBV5-6 and TRBJ1-3; maybe TRBD1 (5 bases). The CDR3 extends over 15 amino acids. Trimming shortened V by 4 bases and J by 2 bases, and 13 bases separated the two germline ends. Germline lookup yields CDR1 SGHDT and CDR2 YYEEEE. Here the CDR3 reads CASSRDSYPGNTIYF. CDR3 coding DNA: TGTGCCAGCAGCCGTGACAGTTATCCTGGAAACACCATATATTTT.

The chain recombines TRBV19 with TRBJ2-7; the D gene is possibly TRBD2 (6 bases). Germline values: CDR1 LNHDA, CDR2 SQIVND (reference sequence). The CDR3 runs to 13 residues. V was shortened by 4 bases and J by 2 bases, with 9 bases between the two germline ends. The CDR3 bases are TGTGCCAGTAGTACTGGGACTCCCTACGAGCAGTACTTC. This sequence encodes CASSTGTPYEQYF.

The V call is TRBV6-9, the J call TRBJ1-3; D call uncertain. V gave up 8 bases and J gave up 8 bases, with 7 bases separating them. Germline V gives CDR1 MNHGY, CDR2 SVAAGI. This CDR3 comprises 10 residues. The CDR3 DNA reads as TGTGCCAGCGACAAGGACACCATATATTTT. It encodes CASDKDTIYF.

The chain uses TRBV19 and TRBJ2-5; 9 bases fit TRBD1. Trimming cost V 3 bases and J 4 bases; bases outside gene matches: 6. CDR3 length: 15 amino acids. Germline-derived CDR1 and CDR2 are LNHDA and SQIVND (reference sequence). CDR3 amino acids: CASSIRGQGSETQYF. The CDR3 DNA follows: TGTGCCAGTAGTATCCGGGGACAGGGATCAGAGACCCAGTACTTC.

The rearrangement uses TRBV7-9 and TRBJ1-2, with 12 bases lining up with TRBD1. Germline CDR1 reads SEHNR; CDR2 reads FQNEAQ (reference sequence). The CDR3 length is 17 residues. The V gene end was trimmed by 4 bases and the J gene end by 8 bases; junction bases not matched to a gene: 14. The CDR3 nucleotides read TGTGCCAGCAGCTACCCCGGGACAGGGGGCGCGAGGAACGGCTACACCTTC. It codes for CASSYPGTGGARNGYTF.

The chain joins TRBV29-1 to TRBJ2-3, with TRBD2 identical over 8 bases. The CDR3 runs to 15 residues. J was trimmed by 3 bases and V by 8 bases; bases with no gene match: 13. Germline V gene data show CDR1 as SQVTM and CDR2 as ANQGSEA. The CDR3 nucleotides read TGCAGCTTGAGCCTAAGGGCGGGAGGAACAGATACGCAGTATTTT. Amino acids: CSLSLRAGGTDTQYF.

The chain combines TRBV2 with TRBJ1-1, with D maybe TRBD1 (6 bases). Germline CDR1 SNHLY, CDR2 FYNNEI. The CDR3 has 14 residues. The V and J ends lost 4 bases and 1 base respectively, with 10 bases between them. CDR3 sequence (DNA): TGTGCCAGCAGTGCCCACAGGGAGAACACTGAAGCTTTCTTT. It codes for CASSAHRENTEAFF.

The chain is built from TRBV27 and TRBJ1-4; tentative D call: TRBD1 (5 bases). The CDR3 loop spans 14 amino acids. Trimming removed 4 bases at V and 8 bases at J, with 14 bases between. The germline CDR1 and CDR2 sequences are MNHEY and SMNVEV (reference sequence). The CDR3 DNA sequence: TGTGCCAGCAGTTCCGGGGGTTTACAGGAAAAACTGTTTTTT. It specifies CASSSGGLQEKLFF.

The chain has TRBV4-1 and TRBJ2-1; possible D gene TRBD1, 5 bases. Germline V lookup: CDR1 MGHRA, CDR2 YSYEKL. Trimming pared 0 bases from V and 6 bases from J, leaving 9 bases between. This CDR3 has 14 residues. Written as DNA, the CDR3 is TGCGCCAGCAGCCAAGATCCCAGGGCCAATGAGCAGTTCTTC. Its translation is CASSQDPRANEQFF.

The rearrangement uses TRBV6-6 and TRBJ2-5; 7 bases fit TRBD2. CDR1 and CDR2 from the germline V gene are MNHNY and SVGAGI (reference sequence). This CDR3 spans 14 amino acids. The trim removed 6 bases at V and 2 bases at J, leaving 6 bases unmatched. DNA for the CDR3: TGTGCCAGCAGCAAGGGACTACCTCAAGAGACCCAGTACTTC. It codes for CASSKGLPQETQYF.

The chain combines TRBV5-4 with TRBJ1-5; 10 nucleotides line up with TRBD1. Per germline, CDR1 SGHNT and CDR2 YYREEE (reference sequence). The CDR3 runs 16 residues. Germline trimming cut 2 bases from V and 2 bases from J; bases unmatched to any gene: 4. The CDR3 protein is CASSFWGTGGNQPQHF. The DNA for the CDR3 is TGTGCCAGCAGCTTTTGGGGGACAGGGGGCAATCAGCCCCAGCATTTT.

This clone showed up just a few times. V is TRBV18 and J is TRBJ1-2; TRBD1 matches at 9 bases. CDR1 and CDR2 (germline): KGHSH, LQKENI. V lost 0 bases, J lost 8 bases, and 4 bases stayed unmatched. The CDR3 sequence is 14 residues long. The CDR3 DNA sequence: TGTGCCAGCTCACCACCGGGACAGGGAGGCGGCTACACCTTC. Protein product: CASSPPGQGGGYTF. The variable domain in full, completed from reference TRBV18 and TRBJ1-2, reads NAGVMQNPRHLVRRRGQEARLRCSPMKGHSHVYWYRQLPEEGLKFMVYLQKENIIDESGMPKERFSAEFPKEGPSILRIQQVVRGDSAAYFCASSPPGQGGGYTFGSGTRLTVV.

The chain links TRBV2 to TRBJ2-7; weak D call: TRBD2 (5 bases). The CDR3 consists of 12 residues. V was trimmed by 3 bases and J by 2 bases, leaving 5 bases between them. Germline CDR1 and CDR2: SNHLY and FYNNEI. The CDR3 spells CASSEGAYEQYF. In DNA, the CDR3 is TGTGCCAGCAGTGAGGGAGCCTACGAGCAGTACTTC.

CDR3 bases: TGTGCCAGCAGCGCACCGGTCAGGGGCTCCAGCTATGGCTACACCTTC. Translation gives CASSAPVRGSSYGYTF. The chain links TRBV7-2 to TRBJ1-2; D might be TRBD1 (6 bases). Trimming took 5 bases from V and 4 from J, leaving 20 bases between them. Germline-derived CDR1 and CDR2 are SGHTA and FQGNSA. There are 16 residues in the CDR3.

The chain recombines TRBV15 with TRBJ1-2; 7 nucleotides agree with TRBD1. The CDR3 is 17 amino acids. The germline V gene has CDR1 LNHNV and CDR2 YYDKDF (reference sequence). Germline trimming cut 5 bases from V and 3 bases from J; bases unmatched to any gene: 15. CDR3 sequence (DNA): TGTGCCACCAGCGGAAGAGCACAGGGGTTGGGTGACTATGGCTACACCTTC. This encodes CATSGRAQGLGDYGYTF. The full variable domain, rest sourced from reference TRBV15 and TRBJ1-2, is DAMVIQNPRYQVTQFGKPVTLSCSQTLNHNVMYWYQQKSSQAPKLLFHYYDKDFNNEADTPDNFQSRRPNTSFCFLDIRSPGLGDTAMYLCATSGRAQGLGDYGYTFGSGTRLTVV.

This chain links TRBV25-1 with TRBJ2-7; D gene ambiguous. Germline values: CDR1 MGHDK, CDR2 SYGVNS. The V gene lost 1 base and the J gene lost 1 base, with 8 bases spanning the gap. This CDR3 is built from 14 residues. The CDR3: CASSELGSSYEQYF. The CDR3 coding sequence is TGTGCCAGCAGTGAATTGGGCTCTTCCTACGAGCAGTACTTC.